This T cell receptor beta chain was identified in a study of cytomegalovirus exposure and HLA in healthy donors. The PCR employed 60 Vbeta primers together with 13 Jbeta primers. TCRdb's copy holds only in-frame clones and misses some; the assay was immunoSEQ multiplex PCR. The sample data list 70,000 to 75,000 clones. The receptor comes from a female donor in good health and CMV-seropositive. The sequenced sample was PBMCs.

The CDR3: CASSREVTRQPQHF. The CDR3 DNA reads as TGTGCCAGCAGCCGGGAGGTGACGCGTCAGCCCCAGCATTTT. V and J are TRBV28 and TRBJ1-5; D ambiguous. The germline V gene has CDR1 MDHEN and CDR2 SYDVKM. The CDR3 has 14 residues. V was shortened by 6 bases and J by 6 bases, with 15 bases between the two germline ends.